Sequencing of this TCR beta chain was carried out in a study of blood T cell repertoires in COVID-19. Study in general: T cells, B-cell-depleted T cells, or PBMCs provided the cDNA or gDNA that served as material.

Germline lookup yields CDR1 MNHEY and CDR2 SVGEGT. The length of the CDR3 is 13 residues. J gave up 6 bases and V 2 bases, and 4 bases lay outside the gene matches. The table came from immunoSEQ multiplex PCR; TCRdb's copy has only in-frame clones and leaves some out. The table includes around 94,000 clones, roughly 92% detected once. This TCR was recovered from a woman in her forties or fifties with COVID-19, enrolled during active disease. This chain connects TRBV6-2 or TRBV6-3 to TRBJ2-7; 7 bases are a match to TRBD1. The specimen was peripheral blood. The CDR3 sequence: CASSYTGQLEQYF. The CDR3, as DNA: TGTGCCAGCAGTTACACGGGACAGCTCGAGCAGTACTTC.